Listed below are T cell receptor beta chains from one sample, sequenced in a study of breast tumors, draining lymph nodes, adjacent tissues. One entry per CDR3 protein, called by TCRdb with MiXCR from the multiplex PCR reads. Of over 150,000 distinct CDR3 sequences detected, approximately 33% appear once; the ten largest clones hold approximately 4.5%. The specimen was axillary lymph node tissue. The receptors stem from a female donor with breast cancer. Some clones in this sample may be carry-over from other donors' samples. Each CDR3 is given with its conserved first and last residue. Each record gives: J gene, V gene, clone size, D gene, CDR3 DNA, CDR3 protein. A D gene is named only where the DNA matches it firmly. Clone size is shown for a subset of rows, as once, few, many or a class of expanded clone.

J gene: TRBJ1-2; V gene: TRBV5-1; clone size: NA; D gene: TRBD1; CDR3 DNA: TGCGCCAGCAGCCTAGACCCCCCGGGACAGACCTTC; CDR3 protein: CASSLDPPGQTF
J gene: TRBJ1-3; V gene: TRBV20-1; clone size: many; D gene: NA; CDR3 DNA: TGCAGTGCTAGAGATCCGGGAGCCGGAAACACCATATATTTT; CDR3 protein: CSARDPGAGNTIYF
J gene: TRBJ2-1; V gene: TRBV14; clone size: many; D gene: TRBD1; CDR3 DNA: TGTGCCAGCAGCCAAGAAACCGGGACAGGGAGATACAATGAGCAGTTCTTC; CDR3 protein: CASSQETGTGRYNEQFF
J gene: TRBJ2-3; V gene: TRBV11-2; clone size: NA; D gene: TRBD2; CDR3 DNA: TGTGCCAGCAGCCTGACTAGCGGGACGTCGGCCGAGACAGATACGCAGTATTTT; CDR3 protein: CASSLTSGTSAETDTQYF
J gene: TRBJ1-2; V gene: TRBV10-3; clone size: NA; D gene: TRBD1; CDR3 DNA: TGTGCCATTCGGACAGGGGACGGCTACACCTTC; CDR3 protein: CAIRTGDGYTF
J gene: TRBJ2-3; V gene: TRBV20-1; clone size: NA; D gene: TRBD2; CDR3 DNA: TGCAGTGCCCGAAAGCTAGCGGGAGGGCCAGATGAGCAGTATTTT; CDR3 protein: CSARKLAGGPDEQYF
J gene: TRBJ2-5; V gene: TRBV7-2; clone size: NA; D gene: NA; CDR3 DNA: TGTGCCAGCAGCCCGGGACCTGAGACCCAGTACTTC; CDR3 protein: CASSPGPETQYF
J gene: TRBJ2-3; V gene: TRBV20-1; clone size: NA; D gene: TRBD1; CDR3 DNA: TGCAGTGCTAAAGGTTCCGGGACAGGGGGGGCCCCTGGTACGCAGTATTTT; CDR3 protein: CSAKGSGTGGAPGTQYF
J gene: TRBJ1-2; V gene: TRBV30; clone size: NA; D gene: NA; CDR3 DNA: TGTGCCTGGGAGGCGGGCGCCGTGGGGGGCTACACCTTC; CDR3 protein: CAWEAGAVGGYTF
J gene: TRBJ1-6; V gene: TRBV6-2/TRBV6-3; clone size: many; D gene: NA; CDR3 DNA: TGTGCCAGCACCGCCGGGAGCTCACCCCTCCACTTT; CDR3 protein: CASTAGSSPLHF
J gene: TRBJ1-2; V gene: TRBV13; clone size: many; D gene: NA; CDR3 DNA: TGTGCCAGCAGCTTAGTCCTAACAGGGCATGGCTACACCTTC; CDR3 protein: CASSLVLTGHGYTF
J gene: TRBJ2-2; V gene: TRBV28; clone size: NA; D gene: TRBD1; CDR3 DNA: TGTGCCAGCAGTCGCCGGGACAGGGATACCGGGGAGCTGTTTTTT; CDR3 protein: CASSRRDRDTGELFF
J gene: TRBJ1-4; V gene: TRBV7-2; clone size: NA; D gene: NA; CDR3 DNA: TGTGCCAGCAGCTTCTTCCGGGAAGATGAAAAACTGTTTTTT; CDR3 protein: CASSFFREDEKLFF
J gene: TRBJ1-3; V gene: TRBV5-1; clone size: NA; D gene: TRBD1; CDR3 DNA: TGCGCCAGCAGCCCACGGACAGGGTCCTCTGGAAACACCATATATTTT; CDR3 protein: CASSPRTGSSGNTIYF
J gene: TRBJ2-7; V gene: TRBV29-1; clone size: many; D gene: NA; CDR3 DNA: TGCAGCGTTTCCGGGCCCGTCCCCTCCTACGAGCAGTACTTC; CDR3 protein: CSVSGPVPSYEQYF
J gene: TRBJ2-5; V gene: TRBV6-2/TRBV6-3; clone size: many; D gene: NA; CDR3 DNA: TGTGCCAGCAGTTACACTTTCCATGAGACCCAGTACTTC; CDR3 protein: CASSYTFHETQYF
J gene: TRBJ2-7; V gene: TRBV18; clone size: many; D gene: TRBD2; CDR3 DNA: TGTGCCAGCTCTGCGGGACTAGCGGGGACCTCCTACGAGCAGTACTTC; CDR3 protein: CASSAGLAGTSYEQYF
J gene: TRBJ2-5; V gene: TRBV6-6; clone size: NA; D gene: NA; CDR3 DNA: TGTGCCAGCAGCCGAGGACAGAACCAAGAGGCCCAGTACTTC; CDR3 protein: CASSRGQNQEAQYF
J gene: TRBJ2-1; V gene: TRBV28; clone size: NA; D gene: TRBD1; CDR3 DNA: TGTGCCAGCAGCCCCAGCACCGGGACAGGGGGCTACAATGAGCAGTTCTTC; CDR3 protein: CASSPSTGTGGYNEQFF
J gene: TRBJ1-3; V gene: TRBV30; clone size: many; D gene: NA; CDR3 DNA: TGTGCCTGGAGTGTGGGACGGACTGGAAACACCATATATTTT; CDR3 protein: CAWSVGRTGNTIYF
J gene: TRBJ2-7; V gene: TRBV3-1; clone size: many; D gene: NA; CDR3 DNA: TGTGCCAGCAGCCAAGAATCGGACAACGAGCAGTACTTC; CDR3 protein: CASSQESDNEQYF
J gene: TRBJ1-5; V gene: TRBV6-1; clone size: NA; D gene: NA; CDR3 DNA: TGTGCCAGCAGTCAACTGGGACGTAACAATCAGCCCCAGCATTTT; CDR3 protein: CASSQLGRNNQPQHF
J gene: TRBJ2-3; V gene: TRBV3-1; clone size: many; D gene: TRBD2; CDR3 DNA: TGTGCCAGCAGCCTGGGACTAGCGGGACGCACAGATACGCAGTATTTT; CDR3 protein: CASSLGLAGRTDTQYF
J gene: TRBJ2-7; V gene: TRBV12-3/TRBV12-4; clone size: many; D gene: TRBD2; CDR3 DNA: TGTGCCAGCAGTACCTCCGGGACTAGCGGGATGGGTCTCTACGAGCAGTACTTC; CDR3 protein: CASSTSGTSGMGLYEQYF
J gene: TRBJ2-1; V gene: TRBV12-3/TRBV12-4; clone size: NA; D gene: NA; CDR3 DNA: TGTGCCAGCAGTCCTAGCACCCCCTACAATGAGCAGTTCTTC; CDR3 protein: CASSPSTPYNEQFF
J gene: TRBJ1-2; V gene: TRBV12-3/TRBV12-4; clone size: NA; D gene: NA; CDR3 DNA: TGTGCCAGCAGTTTAGCCCTATTGACAGCCGATGGCTACACCTTC; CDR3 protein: CASSLALLTADGYTF
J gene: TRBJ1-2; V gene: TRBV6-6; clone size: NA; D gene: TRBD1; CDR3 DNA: TGTGCCAGCAGTTACTCGAGGGGACAGGGGGAGAGAGCCTTC; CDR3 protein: CASSYSRGQGERAF
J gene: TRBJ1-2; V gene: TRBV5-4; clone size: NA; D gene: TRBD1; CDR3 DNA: TGTGCCAGCAGCTTGGGTCAGGGGGCATGGTATGGCTACACCTTC; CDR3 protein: CASSLGQGAWYGYTF
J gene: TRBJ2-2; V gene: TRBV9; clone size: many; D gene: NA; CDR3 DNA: TGTGCCAGCAGCGGGACCGGGGAGCTGTTTTTT; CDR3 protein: CASSGTGELFF
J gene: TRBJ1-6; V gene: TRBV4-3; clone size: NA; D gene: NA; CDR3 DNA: TGCGCCAGCAGCTTGCAGCGGTATTCACCCCTCCACTTT; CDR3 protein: CASSLQRYSPLHF
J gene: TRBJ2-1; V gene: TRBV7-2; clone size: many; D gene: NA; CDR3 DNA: TGTGCCAGCAGCCGCTCGGATGAGCAGTTCTTC; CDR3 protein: CASSRSDEQFF
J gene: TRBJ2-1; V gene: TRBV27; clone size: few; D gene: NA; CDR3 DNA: TGTGCCAGCAGTGGCGTCTCGCGCAATGAGCAGTTCTTC; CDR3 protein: CASSGVSRNEQFF
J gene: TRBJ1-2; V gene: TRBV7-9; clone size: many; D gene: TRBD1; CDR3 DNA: TGTGCCAGCAGCCCTAGGACAGGGATAAACTATGGCTACACCTTC; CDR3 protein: CASSPRTGINYGYTF
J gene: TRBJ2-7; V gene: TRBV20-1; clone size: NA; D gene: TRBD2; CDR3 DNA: TGCAGTGCTAGGGATAGCGGGACGTACGAGCAGTACTTC; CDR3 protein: CSARDSGTYEQYF
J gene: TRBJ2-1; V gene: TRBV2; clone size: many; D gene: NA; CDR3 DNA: TGTGCCAGCAGTGAATGGGTGGGGGTCGGGAATGAGCAGTTCTTC; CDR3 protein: CASSEWVGVGNEQFF
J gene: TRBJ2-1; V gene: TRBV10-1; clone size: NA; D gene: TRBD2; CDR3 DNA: TGCGCCAGTTCCGGGGGGGCCAATGAGCAGTTCTTC; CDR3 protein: CASSGGANEQFF
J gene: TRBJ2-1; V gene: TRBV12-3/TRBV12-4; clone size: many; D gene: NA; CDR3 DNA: TGTGCCAGCAGTTTAGGACTGTCGTGGGGGAATGAGCAGTTCTTC; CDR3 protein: CASSLGLSWGNEQFF
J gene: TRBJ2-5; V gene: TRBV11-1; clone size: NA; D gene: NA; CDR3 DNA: TGTGCCAGCAGCTTAGGGGGGGCCGAGGGGGAGACCCAGTACTTC; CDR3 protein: CASSLGGAEGETQYF
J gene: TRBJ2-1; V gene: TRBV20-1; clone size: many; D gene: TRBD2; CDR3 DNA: TGCAGTGCTCATACTAGCGGGAAATCCAATGAGCAGTTCTTC; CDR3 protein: CSAHTSGKSNEQFF
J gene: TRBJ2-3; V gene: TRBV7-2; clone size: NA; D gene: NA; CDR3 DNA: TGTGCCAGCAGCTCGGTAGGGGGGGCTTACAATGAGCAGTATTTT; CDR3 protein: CASSSVGGAYNEQYF
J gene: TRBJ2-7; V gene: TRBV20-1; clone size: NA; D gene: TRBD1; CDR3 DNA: TGCAGTGCTTGGGACAGGGCCTTTTACGAGCAGTACTTC; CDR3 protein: CSAWDRAFYEQYF
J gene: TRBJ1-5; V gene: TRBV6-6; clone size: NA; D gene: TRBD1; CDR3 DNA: TGTGCCAGCAGTCACCCGGGACAGGGGAATCAGCCCCAGCATTTT; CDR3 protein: CASSHPGQGNQPQHF
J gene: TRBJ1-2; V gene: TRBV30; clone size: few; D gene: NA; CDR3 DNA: TGTGCCTGGAGTGCCGACCCAGGCAGGGGCTACACCTTC; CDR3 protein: CAWSADPGRGYTF
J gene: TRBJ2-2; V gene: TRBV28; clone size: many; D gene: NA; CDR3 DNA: TGTGCCTGCCTGGGACGGACGAACACCGGGGAGCTGTTTTTT; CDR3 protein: CACLGRTNTGELFF
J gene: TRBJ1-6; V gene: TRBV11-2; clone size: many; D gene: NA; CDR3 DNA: TGTGCCAGCAGGCTGGGCGAGGATTCACCCCTCCACTTT; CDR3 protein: CASRLGEDSPLHF
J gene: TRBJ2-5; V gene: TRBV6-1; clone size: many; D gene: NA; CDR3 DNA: TGTGCCAGCAGTGAAGCAGGGCGAGAGACCCAGTACTTC; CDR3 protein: CASSEAGRETQYF
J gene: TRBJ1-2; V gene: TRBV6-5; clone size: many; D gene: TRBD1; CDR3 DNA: TGCGCCAGCAGCCAGGGGGCGAGCTATGGCTACACCTTC; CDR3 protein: CASSQGASYGYTF
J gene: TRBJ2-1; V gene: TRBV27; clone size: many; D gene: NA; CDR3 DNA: TGTGCCAGCAGTTTGGGAGGCCGTGAGCAGTTCTTC; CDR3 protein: CASSLGGREQFF
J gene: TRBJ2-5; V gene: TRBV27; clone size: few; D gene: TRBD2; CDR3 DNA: TGTGCCAGCAGCAGCGGGAGGGCGGGGAAGTCCCAGTACTTC; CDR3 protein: CASSSGRAGKSQYF
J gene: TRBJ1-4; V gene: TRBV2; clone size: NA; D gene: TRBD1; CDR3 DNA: TGTGCCAGCATGGACAGGGGTTATACTAATGAAAAACTGTTTTTT; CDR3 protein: CASMDRGYTNEKLFF
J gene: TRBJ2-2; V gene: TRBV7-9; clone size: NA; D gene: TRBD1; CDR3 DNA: TGTGCCAGCAGCTTATCTTCCGGGACAGGTGGGCTGTTTTTT; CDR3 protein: CASSLSSGTGGLFF
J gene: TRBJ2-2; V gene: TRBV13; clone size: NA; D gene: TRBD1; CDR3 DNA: TGTGCCAGCAGCGTGCGGACAGGGCCATCGAATGAGCAGTTTTTT; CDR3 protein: CASSVRTGPSNEQFF
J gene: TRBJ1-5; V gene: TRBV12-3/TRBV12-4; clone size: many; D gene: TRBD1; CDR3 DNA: TGTGCCAGCAGTTGGGGACAGGGGGCTAGTCAGCCCCAGCATTTT; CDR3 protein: CASSWGQGASQPQHF
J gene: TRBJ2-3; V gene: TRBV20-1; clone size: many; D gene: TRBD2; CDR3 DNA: TGCAGTGCCCCTCGGGACTACACAGATACGCAGTATTTT; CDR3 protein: CSAPRDYTDTQYF
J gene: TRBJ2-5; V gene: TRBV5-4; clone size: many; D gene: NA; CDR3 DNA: TGTGCCAGCAGCACCAGGAAAAGCGGGGAGACCCAGTACTTC; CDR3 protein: CASSTRKSGETQYF
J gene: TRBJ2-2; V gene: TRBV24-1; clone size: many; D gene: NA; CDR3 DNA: TGTGCCACCGGTAATACGAACACCGGGGAGCTGTTTTTT; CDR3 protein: CATGNTNTGELFF
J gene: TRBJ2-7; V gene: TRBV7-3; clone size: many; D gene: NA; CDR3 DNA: TGTGCCAGCAGCTTAGCCGACAGGCCCTACGAGCAGTACTTC; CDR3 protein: CASSLADRPYEQYF